The present T cell receptor (beta chain) was sequenced within a study of T cell responses to AZD1222 COVID-19 vaccine. CDR1 and CDR2 (germline): SGHNT, YENEEA. Trimming cost V 5 bases and J 4 bases, with 21 bases left between them. The length of the CDR3 is 16 residues. Method: immunoSEQ multiplex PCR; TCRdb's copy keeps in-frame clones and lacks some. The top ten hold approximately 2.9% of the sample, which has around 130,000 clones, around 86% seen once. The source was peripheral blood, collected 28 days after the second AZD1222 dose. This sequence joins TRBV11-3 and TRBJ2-7; D is uncertain. The TCR sequence derives from an adult who received the AZD1222 COVID-19 vaccine. The CDR3 DNA reads TGTGCCAGCAGCCCCCCCTACGGAAATGGGTTTTACGAGCAGTACTTC. Translation gives CASSPPYGNGFYEQYF.